This entry is about one T cell receptor (beta chain). This record comes from a study of shared clonotypes between healthy human individuals. The CDR3 is 17 amino acids. J was trimmed by 5 bases and V by 3 bases; bases with no gene match: 13. Germline V gene data show CDR1 as KGHSH and CDR2 as LQKENI. Assay: immunoSEQ multiplex PCR; the TCRdb copy retains only in-frame clones and omits some. Of around 2.5 million clones in the sample, under 95% were seen once. The sequencing input was naive CD4+ T cells from PBMCs. Subset given: CD45RA+ positively selected. The clonotype was recovered from a man aged 18 to 29 in good health. Some clones in this sample may be carry-over from other donors' samples. V gene TRBV18 combines with J gene TRBJ1-5, with TRBD1 matching 7 bases. The CDR3 spells CASSPRWEGAVDQPQHF. In DNA form, the CDR3 reads TGTGCCAGCTCACCCAGATGGGAGGGGGCGGTCGATCAGCCCCAGCATTTT.